This is a list of T cell receptor beta chains from one sample in a study of cytomegalovirus exposure and HLA in healthy donors. Sequencing used immunoSEQ multiplex PCR; TCRdb keeps in-frame clones, though not all of them. The sample contains nearly 110,000 clones, around 73% of which appear only once. The sample comprised PBMCs. The source of these receptors is a man aged 25 to 40 in good health and CMV-seronegative. Each CDR3 is given with its conserved first and last residue. Each record gives: clone size, D gene, J gene, V gene, CDR3 protein, CDR3 DNA. The D gene is left open where the match is weak. Size tells how often a clone was seen (once, few, many) or the class of an expanded clone, and some rows leave it out.

clone size: -
D gene: TRBD1
J gene: TRBJ2-7
V gene: TRBV6-1
CDR3 protein: CASSVPQGAGEQYF
CDR3 DNA: TGTGCCAGCAGTGTACCACAGGGGGCAGGAGAGCAGTACTTC

clone size: few
D gene: TRBD1
J gene: TRBJ1-5
V gene: TRBV29-1
CDR3 protein: CSVQTGISQPQHF
CDR3 DNA: TGCAGCGTCCAGACAGGGATAAGTCAGCCCCAGCATTTT

clone size: -
D gene: -
J gene: TRBJ1-2
V gene: TRBV4-1
CDR3 protein: CASSQVLGFYGYTF
CDR3 DNA: TGCGCCAGCAGCCAGGTATTGGGCTTCTATGGCTACACCTTC

clone size: few
D gene: -
J gene: TRBJ1-5
V gene: TRBV9
CDR3 protein: CASSVDPGHNQPQHF
CDR3 DNA: TGTGCCAGCAGCGTAGATCCAGGGCACAATCAGCCCCAGCATTTT

clone size: once
D gene: -
J gene: TRBJ1-5
V gene: TRBV6-5
CDR3 protein: CASRRGTGNQPQHF
CDR3 DNA: TGTGCCAGCAGAAGGGGTACGGGCAATCAGCCCCAGCATTTT

clone size: -
D gene: -
J gene: TRBJ1-5
V gene: TRBV18
CDR3 protein: CASSLASDRWGFQPQHF
CDR3 DNA: TGTGCCAGCTCACTAGCTTCCGACAGATGGGGTTTTCAGCCCCAGCATTTT

clone size: -
D gene: TRBD2
J gene: TRBJ2-5
V gene: TRBV5-1
CDR3 protein: CASSLATSGGRQETQYF
CDR3 DNA: TGCGCCAGCAGCTTGGCCACGAGCGGGGGGAGACAAGAGACCCAGTACTTC

clone size: once
D gene: -
J gene: TRBJ1-1
V gene: TRBV28
CDR3 protein: CASSLLGAEAFF
CDR3 DNA: TGTGCCAGCAGTTTATTAGGGGCTGAAGCTTTCTTT

clone size: -
D gene: TRBD1
J gene: TRBJ2-7
V gene: TRBV29-1
CDR3 protein: CSVRQGRSEQYF
CDR3 DNA: TGCAGCGTGCGACAGGGAAGGTCCGAGCAGTACTTC

clone size: -
D gene: -
J gene: TRBJ1-3
V gene: TRBV6-5
CDR3 protein: CASRPGDSGNTIYF
CDR3 DNA: TGTGCCAGCAGACCAGGGGACTCTGGAAACACCATATATTTT

clone size: -
D gene: TRBD2
J gene: TRBJ2-1
V gene: TRBV5-1
CDR3 protein: CASSPGTRSDNEQFF
CDR3 DNA: TGCGCCAGCAGCCCCGGGACTAGATCCGACAATGAGCAGTTCTTC

clone size: -
D gene: -
J gene: TRBJ2-3
V gene: TRBV5-4
CDR3 protein: CASSFTPRAVSTDTQYF
CDR3 DNA: TGTGCCAGCAGCTTCACTCCGAGGGCAGTTAGCACAGATACGCAGTATTTT

clone size: -
D gene: TRBD2
J gene: TRBJ2-7
V gene: TRBV6-5
CDR3 protein: CASSLTSGETYEQYF
CDR3 DNA: TGTGCCAGCAGTTTAACTAGCGGGGAAACCTACGAGCAGTACTTC

clone size: -
D gene: -
J gene: TRBJ2-7
V gene: TRBV29-1
CDR3 protein: CSVGEPGGKQYF
CDR3 DNA: TGCAGCGTTGGGGAACCTGGGGGGAAGCAGTACTTC

clone size: few
D gene: -
J gene: TRBJ2-2
V gene: TRBV28
CDR3 protein: CASSLSPSLEGRTGELFF
CDR3 DNA: TGTGCCAGCAGTTTAAGCCCCTCGTTGGAGGGAAGGACCGGGGAGCTGTTTTTT

clone size: -
D gene: TRBD1
J gene: TRBJ2-1
V gene: TRBV27
CDR3 protein: CATTTAGGNEQFF
CDR3 DNA: TGTGCCACTACGACCGCAGGGGGTAATGAGCAGTTCTTC

clone size: -
D gene: -
J gene: TRBJ2-3
V gene: TRBV5-6
CDR3 protein: CASSPARGWTDTQYF
CDR3 DNA: TGTGCCAGCAGCCCAGCGCGGGGCTGGACAGATACGCAGTATTTT

clone size: -
D gene: -
J gene: TRBJ1-2
V gene: TRBV27
CDR3 protein: CASSLLSQGNYGYTF
CDR3 DNA: TGTGCCAGCAGTTTATTGTCCCAGGGTAACTATGGCTACACCTTC

clone size: -
D gene: -
J gene: TRBJ1-5
V gene: TRBV2
CDR3 protein: CASSTEINQPQHF
CDR3 DNA: TGTGCCAGCAGTACGGAGATCAATCAGCCCCAGCATTTT

clone size: few
D gene: TRBD1
J gene: TRBJ1-4
V gene: TRBV28
CDR3 protein: CASSPPRGTGNEKLFF
CDR3 DNA: TGTGCCAGCAGTCCCCCCCGAGGGACAGGGAATGAAAAACTGTTTTTT

clone size: -
D gene: -
J gene: TRBJ1-2
V gene: TRBV5-4
CDR3 protein: CASSLNQGGYGYTF
CDR3 DNA: TGTGCCAGCAGCTTGAACCAGGGCGGCTATGGCTACACCTTC

clone size: once
D gene: -
J gene: TRBJ1-1
V gene: TRBV29-1
CDR3 protein: CSAARSMNTEAFF
CDR3 DNA: TGCAGCGCCGCGCGGTCCATGAACACTGAAGCTTTCTTT

clone size: -
D gene: -
J gene: TRBJ2-7
V gene: TRBV9
CDR3 protein: CASSVGPGSSYEQYF
CDR3 DNA: TGTGCCAGCAGCGTAGGACCGGGAAGCTCCTACGAGCAGTACTTC

clone size: few
D gene: -
J gene: TRBJ2-3
V gene: TRBV5-8
CDR3 protein: CASSYGLSTDTQYF
CDR3 DNA: TGTGCCAGCAGCTACGGACTAAGCACAGATACGCAGTATTTT

clone size: few
D gene: -
J gene: TRBJ1-1
V gene: TRBV9
CDR3 protein: CASSSGQGNTEAFF
CDR3 DNA: TGTGCCAGCAGCTCAGGCCAGGGGAACACTGAAGCTTTCTTT

clone size: -
D gene: TRBD1
J gene: TRBJ1-1
V gene: TRBV6-5
CDR3 protein: CASTQGVMNTEAFF
CDR3 DNA: TGTGCCAGCACACAGGGGGTTATGAACACTGAAGCTTTCTTT